Listed here are 2 T cell receptor beta chains from one sample, sequenced in a study of blood T cell repertoires in COVID-19. The protocol was immunoSEQ multiplex PCR, while the TCRdb copy is restricted to in-frame clones and leaves out a portion. The table has about 150,000 clones, roughly 78% seen once. The sample consisted of peripheral blood. The receptors originated from a human donor with acute or convalescent COVID-19. The donor label of this sample is uncertain.

This clone was found once. The chain joins TRBV6-4 to TRBJ1-5; D is perhaps TRBD1 (6 bases). The CDR3 has 13 residues. Per the germline V gene, CDR1 is MRHNA and CDR2 is SNTAGT. V lost 6 bases and J lost 5, with 11 bases in between. Here the CDR3 DNA reads TGTGCCAGCAGGAAGGACAGAGATCAGCCCCAGCATTTT. It encodes CASRKDRDQPQHF.

In its sample, this clone was seen many times. The rearrangement uses TRBV10-1 and TRBJ1-2, with TRBD1 matching 8 bases. The trim removed 10 bases at V and 2 bases at J, leaving 18 bases unmatched. CDR1 and CDR2 from the germline V gene are WNHNN and SYGVQD (reference sequence). This CDR3 is built from 17 residues. CDR3 residues: CAIPKINRDRPNYGYTF. The CDR3 nucleotides read TGCGCCATCCCTAAGATTAACCGGGACAGGCCCAACTATGGCTACACCTTC.